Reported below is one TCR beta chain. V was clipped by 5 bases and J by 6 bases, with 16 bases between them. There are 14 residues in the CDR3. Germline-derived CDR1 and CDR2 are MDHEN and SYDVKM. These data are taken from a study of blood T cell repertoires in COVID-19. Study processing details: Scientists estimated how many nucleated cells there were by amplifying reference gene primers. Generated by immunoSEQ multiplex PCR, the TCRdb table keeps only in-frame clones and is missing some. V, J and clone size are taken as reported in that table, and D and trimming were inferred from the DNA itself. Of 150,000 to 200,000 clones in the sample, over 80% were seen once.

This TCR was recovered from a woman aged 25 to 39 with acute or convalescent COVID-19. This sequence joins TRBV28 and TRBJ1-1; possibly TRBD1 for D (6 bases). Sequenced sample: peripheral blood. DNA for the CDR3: TGTGCCAGCAGTCCCCCGGGACAAATGGCTGAAGCTTTCTTT. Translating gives CASSPPGQMAEAFF.